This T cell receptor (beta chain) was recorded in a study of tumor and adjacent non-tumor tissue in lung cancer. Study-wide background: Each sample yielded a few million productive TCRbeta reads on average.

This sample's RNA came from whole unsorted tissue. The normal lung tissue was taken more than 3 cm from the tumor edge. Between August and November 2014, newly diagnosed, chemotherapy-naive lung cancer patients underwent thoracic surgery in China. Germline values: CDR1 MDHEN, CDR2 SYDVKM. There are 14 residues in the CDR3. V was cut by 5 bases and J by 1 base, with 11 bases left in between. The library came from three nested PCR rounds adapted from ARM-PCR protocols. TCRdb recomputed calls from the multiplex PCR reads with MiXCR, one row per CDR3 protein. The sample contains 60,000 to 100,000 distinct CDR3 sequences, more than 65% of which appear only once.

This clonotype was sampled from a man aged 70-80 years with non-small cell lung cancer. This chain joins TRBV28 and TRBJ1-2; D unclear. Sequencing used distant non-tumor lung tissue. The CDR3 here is CASSIPKDNYGYTF. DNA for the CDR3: TGTGCCAGCAGTATCCCGAAAGATAACTATGGCTACACCTTC.